Only one count was recorded for the clone carrying this TCR beta chain. Its specificity is unknown. This CDR3 spans 14 amino acids. CDR1 and CDR2 (germline): SGHAT, FQNNGV. The ends lost 5 bases at V and 5 bases at J; junction bases unmatched: 8. The sample comes from a study of T cell responses to AZD1222 COVID-19 vaccine. Study findings and constraints: Most donors were white British, females outnumbered males, and clonal diversity was possibly underestimated. The study identified only five to seven AZD1222 recipients as seropositive at baseline.

Analysis merged second doses at about 4 or about 12 weeks. TCRdb keeps only in-frame clones here, not all; method: immunoSEQ multiplex PCR. Of over 75,000 clones in the sample, 80% to 90% were seen once. Here the sequenced sample was peripheral blood, taken 28 days after the second AZD1222 dose. V and J are TRBV11-2 and TRBJ2-5; TRBD1 matches at 7 bases. This receptor was identified in an adult who received the AZD1222 COVID-19 vaccine. CDR3 sequence: CASSLPTGIETQYF. The CDR3 bases are TGTGCCAGCAGCCTACCGACAGGGATCGAGACCCAGTACTTC.